The 15 T cell receptor beta chains below come from one sample, sequenced in a study of siplizumab effects on memory and regulatory T cells. The data were produced by immunoSEQ multiplex PCR, yet TCRdb's version contains in-frame clones alone and is incomplete. The repertoire includes 70,000 or so clones, 75% to 95% of them detected once, and approximately 31% sits in the top ten. Sample: CD8+ T cells sorted from blood. All receptors come from a human donor in good health.

The V gene is TRBV6-1, the J gene TRBJ1-2; D remains unclear. Germline CDR1 and CDR2: MNHNS and SASEGT. The CDR3 runs to 11 residues. The V end lost 5 bases, the J end lost 7 bases, and 8 bases lay between the germline ends. CDR3 sequence: CASSPGGGYTF. The CDR3 nucleotides are TGTGCCAGCAGTCCAGGAGGTGGCTACACCTTC.

The chain links TRBV18 to TRBJ2-5, with D maybe TRBD2 (6 bases). The germline V gene encodes CDR1 KGHSH and CDR2 LQKENI. With 2 bases removed from V and 2 bases from J, the gap between germline ends came to 12 bases. The CDR3 sequence is 15 residues long. The CDR3: CASSPNLREQETQYF. In nucleotides, the CDR3 is TGTGCCAGCTCACCAAACCTCCGGGAGCAAGAGACCCAGTACTTC.

This clone was found once. V and J are TRBV5-6 and TRBJ2-7; TRBD2 aligns across 7 bases. The CDR3 loop spans 15 amino acids. V gave up 0 bases and J gave up 2 bases; unmatched junction bases: 5. Germline CDR1 and CDR2: SGHDT and YYEEEE. The CDR3 reads CASSLGGGPAYEQYF. DNA for the CDR3: TGTGCCAGCAGCTTGGGCGGGGGACCTGCCTACGAGCAGTACTTC. Together with reference TRBV5-6 and TRBJ2-7, the CDR3 gives the full variable domain: DAGVTQSPTHLIKTRGQQVTLRCSPKSGHDTVSWYQQALGQGPQFIFQYYEEEERQRGNFPDRFSGHQFPNYSSELNVNALLLGDSALYLCASSLGGGPAYEQYFGPGTRLTVT.

The rearrangement uses TRBV5-5 and TRBJ1-4; weak D call: TRBD1 (5 bases). CDR1 SGHKS and CDR2 YYEKEE come from the germline V gene (reference sequence). Trimming cost V 1 base and J 6 bases, with 10 bases left between them. CDR3 length: 14 residues. The CDR3 loop reads CASSLFQGDEKLFF. The CDR3 coding sequence is TGTGCCAGCAGCTTGTTTCAAGGGGATGAAAAACTGTTTTTT.

This chain connects TRBV2 to TRBJ1-5, with D perhaps TRBD1 (5 bases). The CDR3 length is 14 residues. V was pared by 6 bases and J by 5 bases, with 14 bases between. Germline lookup yields CDR1 SNHLY and CDR2 FYNNEI. For the CDR3, the DNA is TGTGCCAGCAGGGCGGGGCCTCTTTATCAGCCCCAGCATTTT. It codes for CASRAGPLYQPQHF.

V usage is TRBV5-1 and J usage is TRBJ2-5, with TRBD2 matching over 7 bases. Germline CDR1 reads SGHRS; CDR2 reads YFSETQ. The CDR3 runs 14 residues. After removal of 3 bases from V and 4 bases from J, the junction contained 6 bases not matched to a gene. The CDR3 DNA reads TGCGCCAGCAGCTCACCCAGGGAGGGAGAGACCCAGTACTTC. Protein: CASSSPREGETQYF.

This rearrangement joins TRBV10-3 to TRBJ1-2; D uncertain. Germline lookup yields CDR1 ENHRY and CDR2 SYGVKD. CDR3 length: 17 residues. Deletions cut 7 bases from V and 5 bases from J, with 26 bases between. The CDR3 DNA follows: TGTGCCATCACTATGAAGGAGGCAGAAACCCCCACTTATGGCTACACCTTC. This gives the protein CAITMKEAETPTYGYTF.

The chain joins TRBV6-4 to TRBJ1-2; no clear D. The CDR3 spans 14 residues. Germline loops: CDR1 MRHNA, CDR2 SNTAGT. V was clipped by 6 bases and J by 4 bases, with 15 bases between them. The CDR3 DNA sequence: TGTGCCAGCAGGACGCCGGAGTACGGCTATGGCTACACCTTC. It specifies CASRTPEYGYGYTF.

The J gene is TRBJ1-5, the V gene TRBV9; TRBD1 is a possible D gene (5 bases). CDR1 and CDR2 (germline): SGDLS, YYNGEE. The CDR3 covers 15 residues. V was trimmed by 2 bases and J by 2 bases, leaving 11 bases between them. CDR3 DNA sequence: TGTGCCAGCAGCGTGGACGGGGGAGGCAATCAGCCCCAGCATTTT. This translates into CASSVDGGGNQPQHF.

This clone was seen just once. This chain joins TRBV19 and TRBJ2-2; 7 positions agree with TRBD1. V lost 7 bases, J lost 1 base, and 9 bases stayed unmatched. Germline CDR1 LNHDA, CDR2 SQIVND (reference sequence). The CDR3 consists of 16 residues. In nucleotides, the CDR3 is TGTGCCAGTACCCCAGACAGGGCGTGGAACACCGGGGAGCTGTTTTTT. It specifies CASTPDRAWNTGELFF. The complete variable domain, with remaining parts taken from reference TRBV19 and TRBJ2-2, reads DGGITQSPKYLFRKEGQNVTLSCEQNLNHDAMYWYRQDPGQGLRLIYYSQIVNDFQKGDIAEGYSVSREKKESFPLTVTSAQKNPTAFYLCASTPDRAWNTGELFFGEGSRLTVL.

The rearrangement uses TRBV15 and TRBJ2-2; 7 bases map to TRBD2. The CDR3 is 17 amino acids. V trimming: 1 base; J trimming: 4 bases; junction bases outside the gene matches: 9. Germline CDR1 is LNHNV and CDR2 is YYDKDF (reference sequence). The CDR3 region has the DNA TGTGCCACCAGCAGAGGGCCTAGCGGCCTTGGCACCGGGGAGCTGTTTTTT. Encoded protein: CATSRGPSGLGTGELFF.

The chain has TRBV5-8 and TRBJ2-7; the match to TRBD1 covers 7 bases. Germline V CDR1 and CDR2: SGHTS, YDEGEE. Unmatched junction bases numbered 6, after V lost 5 bases and J lost 4 bases. The CDR3 is made up of 13 amino acids. DNA of the CDR3: TGTGCCAGCAGGCCCGGGACAGAGTACGAGCAGTACTTC. It yields the protein CASRPGTEYEQYF.

The CDR3 region is CARSDTSDPRGYTF. The CDR3 nucleotides read TGTGCCAGATCAGACACGTCCGATCCCCGTGGCTACACCTTC. The rearrangement joins TRBV2 to TRBJ1-2; no clear D. Trimming took off 9 bases at V and 7 bases at J, with 21 bases between the two ends. The CDR3 covers 14 residues. Germline V CDR1 and CDR2: SNHLY, FYNNEI.

This sequence joins TRBV27 and TRBJ2-7, with 7 bases lining up with TRBD2. The V gene's germline CDR1 is MNHEY and CDR2 SMNVEV (reference sequence). CDR3 length: 15 residues. With V trimmed by 3 bases and J by 1 base, 6 bases remained unmatched. The CDR3 loop is CASSFRGGSSYEQYF. The CDR3 DNA reads as TGTGCCAGCAGTTTCCGTGGCGGGAGTTCCTACGAGCAGTACTTC.

The V call is TRBV6-6, the J call TRBJ2-3, with 9 bases lining up with TRBD1. Trimming cost V 4 bases and J 4 bases; bases outside gene matches: 6. This CDR3 spans 15 amino acids. Germline V gives CDR1 MNHNY, CDR2 SVGAGI (reference sequence). DNA of the CDR3: TGTGCCAGCAGTTTGACAGGGACAGGGCCAGATACGCAGTATTTT. As protein: CASSLTGTGPDTQYF.